This T cell receptor beta chain appears in the sequencing data of a study of post-analysis software for immune sequencing data. Notes on the study in general: Under the F measure, samples that were prepared in one batch clustered strongly together. Controls significantly exceeded multiple sclerosis patients in normalized Chao1 diversity. A few TRBV segments appeared more often in patients than in controls, and TRBV5-6, TRBV5-1 and TRBV20-1 were among these.

Presence of unique molecular identifiers characterized the TCR beta cDNA libraries. The T cell input of roughly 1 to 11 million gave approximately 500,000 cDNA molecules. TCRdb independently ran MiXCR on the PCR reads; one entry per CDR3 protein. This sample has 750,000 to 950,000 distinct CDR3 sequences, with about 57% found just once. Germline V gene lookup returns CDR1 LGHNT and CDR2 FRNRAP. This CDR3 comprises 13 residues. V lost 2 bases and J lost 3, with 8 bases in between. To note about this clonotype: Antigen: not known.

The genes are TRBV12-5 and TRBJ2-7; TRBD1 is a possible D gene (6 bases). The clonotype originates from a girl between 5 and 17 years old with multiple sclerosis. Sequenced sample: blood. The CDR3 loop reads CASGLSGVYEQYF. The DNA for the CDR3 is TGTGCTAGTGGTTTGTCAGGGGTCTACGAGCAGTACTTC. The full variable domain, with the rest looked up from reference TRBV12-5 and TRBJ2-7, is DARVTQTPRHKVTEMGQEVTMRCQPILGHNTVFWYRQTMMQGLELLAYFRNRAPLDDSGMPKDRFSAEMPDATLATLKIQPSEPRDSAVYFCASGLSGVYEQYFGPGTRLTVT.